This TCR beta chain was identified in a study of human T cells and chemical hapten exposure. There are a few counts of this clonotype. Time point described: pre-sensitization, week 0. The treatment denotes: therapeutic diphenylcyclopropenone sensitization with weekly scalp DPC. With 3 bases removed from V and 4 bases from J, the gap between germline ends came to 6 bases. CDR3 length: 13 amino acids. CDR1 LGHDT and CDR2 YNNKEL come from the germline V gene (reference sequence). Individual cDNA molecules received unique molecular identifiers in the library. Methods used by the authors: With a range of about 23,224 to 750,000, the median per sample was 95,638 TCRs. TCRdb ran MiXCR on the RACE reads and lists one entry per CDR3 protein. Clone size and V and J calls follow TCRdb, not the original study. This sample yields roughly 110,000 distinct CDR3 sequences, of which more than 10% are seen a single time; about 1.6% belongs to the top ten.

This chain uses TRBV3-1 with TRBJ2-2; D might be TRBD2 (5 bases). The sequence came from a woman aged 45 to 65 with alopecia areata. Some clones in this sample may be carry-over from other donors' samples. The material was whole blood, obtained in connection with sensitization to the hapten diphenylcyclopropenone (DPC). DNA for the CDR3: TGTGCCAGCAGCCAGGGGAGCACCGGGGAGCTGTTTTTT. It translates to CASSQGSTGELFF.